This T cell receptor (beta chain) appears in the sequencing data of a study of beta chain features in type 1 diabetes. Per germline, CDR1 SGDLS and CDR2 YYNGEE. V was trimmed by 3 bases and J by 5 bases, leaving 20 bases between them. This CDR3 has 16 amino acids. TCRB transcripts that were expressed got sequenced, as all of the isolated RNA had been reverse transcribed. The protocol was immunoSEQ multiplex PCR, while the TCRdb copy is restricted to in-frame clones and leaves out a portion. The repertoire holds about 140,000 clones, with 6.9% as singletons. Points from the study as a whole: When Type 1 diabetes patients were examined, their TCRB CDR3s proved moderately but significantly shorter in all four CD4+ subsets. cDNA sequencing could over-represent cells with high TCR expression.

With regard to this clone: Its antigen remains unknown.

The sequence came from a woman aged 30 to 39 in good health. V is TRBV9 and J is TRBJ1-2; D may be TRBD1 (6 bases). The sample was central memory CD4+ T cells from blood. In DNA form, the CDR3 reads TGTGCCAGCAGCGGCAGGCCGGGGGGCTCTGGGTATGGCTACACCTTC. It yields the protein CASSGRPGGSGYGYTF.